This TCR beta chain stems from a study of identifying expanded T cells in peripheral blood. The ends lost 3 bases at V and 1 base at J; junction bases unmatched: 3. Germline V gene lookup returns CDR1 MGHRA and CDR2 YSYEKL. The CDR3 runs 14 residues. No infections or other immune events were documented during collection. Some clones are missing from TCRdb's copy, which holds only in-frame ones; the method was immunoSEQ multiplex PCR. The data show around 120,000 clones, roughly 90% seen once. This clone was seen only once. Its antigen is not identified. Points from the study as a whole: Variance in clone template counts between two-week samples significantly increased with total template count across all healthy donors. About 1.2 clones differed between technical replicates, versus about 15 and 19 over time.

The rearrangement uses TRBV4-1 and TRBJ2-7; 7 nucleotides match TRBD1. This TCR derives from a person aged 18 to 70 in good health. Specimen: blood. This chain's CDR3 is CASSHRQGSYEQYF. CDR3 bases: TGCGCCAGCAGCCACCGACAGGGATCCTACGAGCAGTACTTC.